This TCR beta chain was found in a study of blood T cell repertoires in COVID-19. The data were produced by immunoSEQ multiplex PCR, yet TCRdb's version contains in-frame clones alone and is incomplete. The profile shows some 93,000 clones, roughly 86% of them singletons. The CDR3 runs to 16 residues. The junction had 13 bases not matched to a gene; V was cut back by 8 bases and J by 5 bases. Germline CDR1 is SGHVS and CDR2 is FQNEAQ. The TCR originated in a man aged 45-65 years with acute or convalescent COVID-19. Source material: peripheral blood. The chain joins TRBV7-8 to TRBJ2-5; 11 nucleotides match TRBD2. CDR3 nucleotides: TGTGCCAGCCGCTCCCTAGCGGGAGGAGCACAGGAGACCCAGTACTTC. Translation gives CASRSLAGGAQETQYF.